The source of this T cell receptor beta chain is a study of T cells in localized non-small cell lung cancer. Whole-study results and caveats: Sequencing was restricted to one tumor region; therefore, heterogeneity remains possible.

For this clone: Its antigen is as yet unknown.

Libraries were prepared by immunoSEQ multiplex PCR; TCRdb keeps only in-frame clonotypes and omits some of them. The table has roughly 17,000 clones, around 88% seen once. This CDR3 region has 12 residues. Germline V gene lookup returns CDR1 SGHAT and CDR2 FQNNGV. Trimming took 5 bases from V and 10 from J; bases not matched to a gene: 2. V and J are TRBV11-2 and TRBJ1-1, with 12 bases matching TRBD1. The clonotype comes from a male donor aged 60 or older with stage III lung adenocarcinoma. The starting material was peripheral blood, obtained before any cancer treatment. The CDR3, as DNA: TGTGCCAGCAGCCGGGACAGGGGGCCAGCTTTCTTT. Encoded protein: CASSRDRGPAFF. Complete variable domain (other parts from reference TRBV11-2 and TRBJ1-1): EAGVAQSPRYKIIEKRQSVAFWCNPISGHATLYWYQQILGQGPKLLIQFQNNGVVDDSQLPKDRFSAERLKGVDSTLKIQPAKLEDSAVYLCASSRDRGPAFFGQGTRLTVV.